This T cell receptor beta chain comes out of a study of technical replicates of blood from four donors (dated by TCRdb to 2015 to 2018). The method was the immunoSEQ multiplex PCR assay. TCRdb retrieved this table from immuneACCESS and kept in-frame rearrangements only. Not all clones are present; in checked studies, unresolved V genes account for under half, and no reason is known for the remainder. The table for this sample lists more than 65,000 clones; around 95% of them were counted only once. Of the sample, 0.36% falls within the top ten clones. This clone was recorded once. Its antigen has not been determined. Qualities for individual bases were not recorded, and no much larger clone is one base off. Sequencing was done on a sample of T cells isolated from PBMCs. This sequence was found in a human donor in good health.

The DNA sequence is TGTGCCATCAGTCAACAACAGGGAGGGGGCACAGATACGCAGTATTTT. Protein translation: CAISQQQGGGTDTQYF. The V and J genes are TRBV10-3 and TRBJ2-3; the best D guess is TRBD2, with 7 bases matching. The CDR3 numbers 16 residues from cysteine through phenylalanine. Just CDR3 DNA is preserved here, 48 bases in frame from base 1. V is reduced by 5 bases and J by 1 base, leaving a spacing of 16 bases between them. The germline V gene provides CDR1 ENHRY and CDR2 SYGVKD.